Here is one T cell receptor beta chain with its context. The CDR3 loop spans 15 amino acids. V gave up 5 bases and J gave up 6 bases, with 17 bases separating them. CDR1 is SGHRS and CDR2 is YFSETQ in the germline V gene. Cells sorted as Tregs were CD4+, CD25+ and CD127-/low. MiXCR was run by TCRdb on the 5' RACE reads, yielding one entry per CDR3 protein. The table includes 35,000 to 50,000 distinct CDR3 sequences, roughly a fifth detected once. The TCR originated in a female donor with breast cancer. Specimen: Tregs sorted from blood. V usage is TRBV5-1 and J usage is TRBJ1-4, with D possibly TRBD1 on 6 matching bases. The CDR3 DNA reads TGCGCCAGCAGGGCAGGAGGGGGGCCTTATGAAAAACTGTTTTTT. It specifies CASRAGGGPYEKLFF.